A single sample is the source of the 2 T cell receptor beta chains below, sequenced in a study of cytomegalovirus exposure and HLA in healthy donors. The study ran its PCR with 60 Vbeta and 13 Jbeta primers. The assay was immunoSEQ multiplex PCR, and TCRdb's table has in-frame clones only and misses some. The sample includes about 160,000 clones, around 85% of them seen just once. Sequenced material: PBMCs. Source of these receptors: a man aged 40-55 years in good health and CMV-seronegative.

This clone was found a few times. The V and J genes are TRBV7-6 and TRBJ2-3, with 14 bases that match TRBD2. In germline, CDR1 is SGHVS, CDR2 FNYEAQ. The CDR3 has 17 amino acids. The trim removed 5 bases at V and 4 bases at J, leaving 8 bases unmatched. Here the CDR3 DNA reads TGTGCCAGCAGCCCAAGACTAGCGGGGGGGCAGGCAGATACGCAGTATTTT. The encoded protein is CASSPRLAGGQADTQYF.

The gene calls are TRBV18 and TRBJ1-1; 7 bases fit TRBD1. The length of the CDR3 is 15 residues. Germline CDR1 and CDR2: KGHSH and LQKENI. J lost 1 base, V lost 4 bases, and 6 bases had no gene match. The CDR3 spells CASSRDRAANTEAFF. CDR3 bases: TGTGCCAGCTCACGTGACAGGGCGGCGAACACTGAAGCTTTCTTT.